The present TCR beta chain was sequenced within a study of T-cell reconstitution after alpha-beta-depleted transplantation in children. Broader study findings: At around two months after transplant, the alpha-beta T cells were reportedly derived from several hundred expanded clones that came from non-depleted graft cells. T-cell counts and diversity at one year post-transplant came mainly from newly produced T cells.

This clonotype was counted ten times or more. Its antigen is currently unknown. Unique molecular identifiers were built into the TCRbeta library. Each CDR3 protein gets one entry after TCRdb re-called the PCR reads with MiXCR. The sample has 200,000 to 250,000 distinct CDR3 sequences, about a tenth seen once. CDR1 is SQVTM and CDR2 is ANQGSEA in the germline V gene. The CDR3 has 13 amino acids. The V gene lost 3 bases and the J gene lost 0 bases, with 6 bases spanning the gap. V gene TRBV29-1 combines with J gene TRBJ2-1; D not certain. The sequences come from PBMCs, collected before TCRalphabeta/CD19-depleted stem cell transplant. The TCR originated in a child under two years old with acute myeloid leukemia, due to receive a stem cell transplant. The CDR3 reads CSVDQSSYNEQFF. In DNA, the CDR3 is TGCAGCGTTGACCAGAGCTCCTACAATGAGCAGTTCTTC.